This T cell receptor (beta chain) emerged from a study of cytomegalovirus exposure and HLA in healthy donors. The CDR3 sequence is 16 residues long. V trimming: 2 bases; J trimming: 5 bases; junction bases outside the gene matches: 6. Germline CDR1 reads MNHEY; CDR2 reads SVGAGI. As for this clone: What it binds is unknown.

This PCR relied on a set of 60 Vbeta primers and 13 Jbeta primers. Generated by immunoSEQ multiplex PCR, the TCRdb table keeps only in-frame clones and is missing some. The sample comprises about 140,000 clones, 80% to 85% of which are singletons, and 2.5% to 3.5% rests with the top ten. Notes on the study in general: Immune exposure information available was restricted to CMV serostatus. In a later analysis, an Asian-associated ancestry cluster reportedly showed fewer N-insertions than the approximately 640-donor mean.

The sequence was obtained from a woman aged 30 to 39 in good health and CMV-seronegative. This sequence joins TRBV6-5 and TRBJ2-3; 11 bases fit TRBD2. Source material: PBMCs. The CDR3 reads CASSYLPSGRRDTQYF. CDR3 nucleotide sequence: TGTGCCAGCAGTTACCTTCCTAGCGGGAGGCGAGATACGCAGTATTTT.